This TCR beta chain was observed in a study of blood T cell repertoires in COVID-19. Study background: Samples came from the United States, Italy and Spain, spanning acute and convalescent COVID-19. The cDNA or gDNA used as material had been derived from T cells, B-cell-depleted T cells, or PBMCs.

Germline-derived CDR1 and CDR2 are SGHDT and YYEEEE. V trimming: 1 base; J trimming: 10 bases; junction bases outside the gene matches: 6. The CDR3 extends over 15 amino acids. Recruited during active infection, patients (from Seattle) were subsequently followed longitudinally. In the original analysis: Counts of nucleated cells, estimated from reference gene primer amplification, were obtained. Measured with immunoSEQ multiplex PCR; TCRdb has only the in-frame clones, and not every one. V, J and clone size derive from that table, while D and trimming were established from the DNA sequence. The sample records roughly 200,000 clones, roughly 83% being singletons.

Sequenced input: peripheral blood. The rearrangement uses TRBV5-6 and TRBJ2-1; 12 bases map to TRBD2. The sequence was collected from a woman aged 40-49 years with COVID-19, enrolled during active disease. CDR3 loop: CASSLRLAGVGEQFF. The CDR3 DNA is TGTGCCAGCAGCTTGAGACTAGCGGGAGTTGGAGAGCAGTTCTTC.